What follows are 29 T cell receptor beta chains derived from one specimen sequenced in a study of tumor and adjacent non-tumor tissue in lung cancer. Three rounds of nested PCR, following a modified ARM-PCR protocol, produced the TCRbeta library. TCRdb reanalysed the multiplex PCR reads using MiXCR and keeps one entry per CDR3 protein. The sample has approximately 100,000 distinct CDR3 sequences, 50% to 70% seen once. This sample's RNA came from whole unsorted tissue. This non-tumor lung sample came from over 3 cm beyond the tumor edge. The sample comprised distant non-tumor lung tissue. The receptor source for this set is a man between 60 and 70 years old with non-small cell lung cancer.

In the case of this clonotype: An end of the junction does not agree with germline; a read error may underlie this. The chain combines TRBV7-8 with TRBJ1-5; 7 nucleotides agree with TRBD1. The CDR3 loop spans 14 amino acids. Germline CDR1 SGHVS, CDR2 FQNEAQ. The chain's CDR3 is CATSTGQNNQPQHF. In DNA form, the CDR3 reads TGTGCCACCAGCACGGGACAGAACAATCAGCCCCAGCATTTT.

About this clonotype: Relative to the germline gene, one junction end is altered; a read error may explain this. The chain has TRBV11-1 and TRBJ2-1, with TRBD2 identical over 14 bases. The CDR3 has 18 amino acids. Germline V gene sequence: CDR1 SGHAT, CDR2 FQDESV (reference sequence). The CDR3 DNA reads as TGTGCCAGCAGCTTAGGGGGACTAGCGGGAGTTTCCTACAATAAGCAGTCCTTT. Translation gives CASSLGGLAGVSYNKQSF.

The CDR3 DNA reads TGTGCCAGCAGCCGCGACGGACAGATCACAGATACGCAGTATTTT. It is translated as CASSRDGQITDTQYF. J is TRBJ2-3 and V is TRBV7-3, with D maybe TRBD1 (6 bases). V lost 5 bases and J 2 bases, leaving 14 bases between the germline ends. Germline V gene lookup returns CDR1 SGHTA and CDR2 FQGTGA. The CDR3 sequence is 15 residues long.

V is TRBV11-2 and J is TRBJ2-5; TRBD2 might be the D (5 bases). The CDR3 is 15 residues long. V was shortened by 0 bases and J by 5 bases, with 13 bases between the two germline ends. Germline CDR1 and CDR2: SGHAT and FQNNGV. The CDR3 DNA reads as TGTGCCAGCAGCTTAGATTGGGATAGAGGGGAGACCCAGTACTTC. Translating gives CASSLDWDRGETQYF.

As regards this clonotype: Germline is not matched at one junction end, which may reflect a read error. The chain is built from TRBV4-3 and TRBJ2-7, with 9 bases matching TRBD2. CDR1 and CDR2 from the germline V gene are LGHNA and YSLEER. The CDR3 consists of 14 residues. CDR3 nucleotides: TGCGCCAGCAGCCCTCAGGGTAGCGGGAGCGAGCGGTACTTC. Encoded protein: CASSPQGSGSERYF.

Concerning this clonotype: The junction departs from the called germline gene at one end, perhaps through a read error. This sequence joins TRBV6-5 and TRBJ2-1; 14 bases align to TRBD2. The CDR3 is 18 amino acids. Germline loops: CDR1 MNHEY, CDR2 SVGAGI. CDR3 coding DNA: TGTGCCGGCAGTTACTTGGGACTAGCGGGAGAAAACTACAATGAGCGGTTCTTC. Translated: CAGSYLGLAGENYNERFF.

In its sample, this clonotype was seen a few times. The final CDR3 position lacks the conserved phenylalanine or tryptophan, pointing to a likely read error. The chain is built from TRBV20-1 and TRBJ2-7; 11 bases line up with TRBD1. Germline loops: CDR1 DFQATT, CDR2 SNEGSKA (reference sequence). This CDR3 has 14 amino acids. Losses at the gene ends were 3 bases for V and 4 bases for J; bases not matched to a gene: 5. CDR3 protein: CSARGQGVLYEQYL. CDR3 in DNA: TGCAGTGCTAGGGGACAGGGGGTACTATACGAGCAGTACCTC.

The rearrangement uses TRBV4-1 and TRBJ2-2; no clear D gene. The CDR3 length is 16 residues. Germline CDR1 MGHRA, CDR2 YSYEKL. The V end lost 1 base, the J end lost 12 bases, and 21 bases lay between the germline ends. CDR3 in DNA: TGCGCCAGCAGCCAAGGGCAAGGACCTGCCGCCGGTAAGCTGTTTTTT. Protein product: CASSQGQGPAAGKLFF.

As for this clonotype: A much larger clone differs by one base, so this may be a read error. Here the CDR3 DNA reads TGTGCCAGCAGCTTAGGACAGGGAGGGCAGTACTTC. This gives the protein CASSLGQGGQYF. The rearrangement joins TRBV13 to TRBJ2-7, with D tentatively TRBD1 or TRBD2 (6 bases each). The CDR3 loop spans 12 amino acids. Trimming cost V 0 bases and J 9 bases, with 9 bases left between them. Per germline, CDR1 PRHDT and CDR2 FYEKMQ (reference sequence).

The chain recombines TRBV6-2 or TRBV6-3 with TRBJ1-1; D remains unclear. Germline V gene sequence: CDR1 MNHEY, CDR2 SVGEGT. CDR3 length equals 13 residues. The V end was cut by 7 bases, the J end by 11 bases, with 20 bases between. As DNA, the CDR3 is TGTGCCAGCATCCTCGAAGGACGGACTAGGGCTTTCTTT. Encoded protein: CASILEGRTRAFF.

Many counts were recorded for this clonotype. The CDR3 reads CASSPRTAQETQYF. The CDR3 region has the DNA TGCGCCAGCAGCCCCAGGACCGCCCAAGAGACCCAGTACTTC. This sequence joins TRBV5-1 and TRBJ2-5; no clear D. The CDR3 spans 14 residues. V dropped 4 bases and J dropped 1 base, with 11 bases sitting between them. Germline loops: CDR1 SGHRS, CDR2 YFSETQ.

The chain couples TRBV11-2 to TRBJ2-5, with a possible D match to TRBD2 (5 bases). The CDR3 covers 15 residues. Trimming pared 1 base from V and 5 bases from J, leaving 14 bases between. Germline-derived CDR1 and CDR2 are SGHAT and FQNNGV. The CDR3 reads CASSLGHASYETQYF. The CDR3 coding sequence is TGTGCCAGCAGCTTAGGACATGCTAGCTATGAGACCCAGTACTTC. Supplemented by reference TRBV11-2 and TRBJ2-5, the full variable domain reads EAGVAQSPRYKIIEKRQSVAFWCNPISGHATLYWYQQILGQGPKLLIQFQNNGVVDDSQLPKDRFSAERLKGVDSTLKIQPAKLEDSAVYLCASSLGHASYETQYFGPGTRLLVL.

This clonotype was counted ten times or more. The chain carries TRBV7-2 and TRBJ2-3, with 9 bases aligning to TRBD2. The CDR3 totals 16 residues. V gave up 4 bases and J gave up 4 bases; unmatched junction bases: 9. Germline CDR1 and CDR2: SGHTA and FQGNSA. CDR3 nucleotide sequence: TGTGCCAGCAGCTCCCAAGCGGGGGGAAGGGCAGATACGCAGTATTTT. Protein product: CASSSQAGGRADTQYF. Drawing the rest from reference TRBV7-2 and TRBJ2-3, the complete variable domain is GAGVSQSPSNKVTEKGKDVELRCDPISGHTALYWYRQSLGQGLEFLIYFQGNSAPDKSGLPSDRFSAERTGGSVSTLTIQRTQQEDSAVYLCASSSQAGGRADTQYFGPGTRLTVL.

Details on this clonotype: A much larger clone lies one base from this, so it may be a read error. V usage is TRBV5-4 and J usage is TRBJ1-2, with D unclear. This CDR3 is 14 amino acids long. CDR1 is SGHNT and CDR2 is YYREEE in the germline V gene (reference sequence). Here the CDR3 reads CASSSRMFNYDYTF. The CDR3 DNA follows: TGTGCCAGCAGCAGCAGGATGTTTAACTATGACTACACCTTC.

Turning to this clonotype: A much more abundant neighbour one base away suggests this may be a read error. The V and J genes are TRBV20-1 and TRBJ2-3, with D perhaps TRBD2 (5 bases). V shed 6 bases and J shed 4 bases, with 14 bases lying between them. CDR3 length: 13 residues. Germline CDR1 reads DFQATT; CDR2 reads SNEGSKA (reference sequence). In DNA form, the CDR3 reads TGCAGTGCACTATTCGGGGAGTCAGATACGCAGTATTTT. Its protein product is CSALFGESDTQYF.

With respect to this clonotype: Germline and junction disagree at one end, which may indicate a read error. This chain links TRBV11-2 with TRBJ1-4; 7 bases are shared with TRBD1. Germline loops: CDR1 SGHAT, CDR2 FQNNGV. CDR3 size: 16 residues. Here the CDR3 DNA reads TGTGCCAGCGGCCCCCGCAACGGGCAGGGGGGTGAAAAACTGGTTTTT. Amino acid sequence: CASGPRNGQGGEKLVF. Supplemented by reference TRBV11-2 and TRBJ1-4, the full variable domain reads EAGVAQSPRYKIIEKRQSVAFWCNPISGHATLYWYQQILGQGPKLLIQFQNNGVVDDSQLPKDRFSAERLKGVDSTLKIQPAKLEDSAVYLCASGPRNGQGGEKLVFGSGTQLSVL.

This clonotype was seen repeatedly, ten times or more. This chain uses TRBV12-3 or TRBV12-4 with TRBJ2-5, with TRBD2 as a possible D gene (5 bases). The V and J ends lost 5 bases and 6 bases respectively, with 10 bases between them. The CDR3 runs 12 residues. CDR3 coding DNA: TGTGCCAGCAGTGCGACCGGGAAGACCCAGTACTTC. Its translation is CASSATGKTQYF.

The rearrangement joins TRBV7-9 to TRBJ2-3, with D maybe TRBD2 (6 bases). Germline loops: CDR1 SEHNR, CDR2 FQNEAQ (reference sequence). The CDR3 spans 15 residues. The V end lost 8 bases, the J end lost 0 bases, and 15 bases lay between the germline ends. CDR3: CASAMAGTSTDTQYF. Written as DNA, the CDR3 is TGTGCCAGCGCGATGGCGGGGACTAGCACAGATACGCAGTATTTT.

Comments on this clonotype: At one boundary the junction diverges from the germline segment, which might be a read error. The rearrangement uses TRBV4-1 and TRBJ1-3; D is ambiguous. Germline lookup yields CDR1 MGHRA and CDR2 YSYEKL. This CDR3 is built from 14 residues. The CDR3 nucleotides read TGCGTCAGCAACTCATCACTGGCAGGAAACACCATATATTTT. Translating it yields CVSNSSLAGNTIYF.

This clonotype has a single count. Given a much more abundant clone one base away, this may be a read error. The genes are TRBV5-1 and TRBJ2-7, with 10 nucleotides matching TRBD1. The CDR3 is made up of 14 amino acids. CDR1 is SGHRS, CDR2 YFSETQ, per germline. The CDR3 region is CASSYGQGDNEEYF. The CDR3 DNA reads TGCGCCAGCAGCTATGGACAGGGGGATAACGAGGAGTACTTC.

This clonotype is a singleton in its sample. This sequence joins TRBV29-1 and TRBJ2-1; D is ambiguous. The CDR3 is made up of 16 amino acids. Germline assignment: CDR1 SQVTM and CDR2 ANQGSEA. The CDR3 nucleotides read TGCGGCGCTAACGAGGCCACACAGAGTGGCATGTGTGAGCAGTTCTTC. It yields the protein CGANEATQSGMCEQFF.

Ten or more counts support this clonotype. This chain links TRBV6-6 with TRBJ1-3, with D unresolved. V was cut by 4 bases and J by 2 bases, with 3 bases left in between. This CDR3 spans 12 amino acids. Germline assignment: CDR1 MNHNY and CDR2 SVGAGI (reference sequence). The CDR3 bases are TGTGCCAGCAGTTTTACTGGAAACACCATATATTTT. It yields the protein CASSFTGNTIYF.

This clonotype was seen more than once but under ten times. This may stem from a read error, because a much larger clone lies one nucleotide away. The chain is built from TRBV12-3 or TRBV12-4 and TRBJ2-3; TRBD1 is a possible D gene (5 bases). The CDR3 sequence is 14 residues long. The ends were cut back, 7 bases at V and 2 bases at J, with 13 bases in the middle. The chain's CDR3 is CASTLREHTDTQYF. The DNA for the CDR3 is TGTGCCAGCACTCTCAGGGAACACACAGATACGCAGTATTTT.

A word on this clonotype: One junction end disagrees with the germline gene, perhaps due to a read error. The gene calls are TRBV7-9 and TRBJ1-1, with unresolved D. This CDR3 region has 12 residues. Per the germline V gene, CDR1 is SEHNR and CDR2 is FQNEAQ (reference sequence). CDR3 DNA: TGTGCCAGCAGCTTAGAGGGATTTGAAGCTTTATTT. Translated: CASSLEGFEALF.

Points on this clonotype: The junction does not match germline at one end; this may be a read error. This sequence joins TRBV18 and TRBJ1-1; D unresolved. The germline V gene has CDR1 KGHSH and CDR2 LQKENI. This CDR3 contains 13 residues. The CDR3 spells CASSWSANTVAFF. The CDR3 region has the DNA TGTGCCAGCTCATGGAGTGCGAACACTGTAGCTTTCTTT.

This clonotype was observed at least ten times. The CDR3 nucleotides read TGTGCCTGGAGTGTACTAGGTGCTGAAGCTTTCTTT. Residues: CAWSVLGAEAFF. V is TRBV30 and J is TRBJ1-1; D uncertain. This CDR3 region has 12 residues. Trimming took 0 bases from V and 6 from J, leaving 8 bases between them. Per germline, CDR1 GTSNPN and CDR2 SVGIG (reference sequence).

This chain links TRBV20-1 with TRBJ2-5; no definite D call. V lost 5 bases to trimming and J lost 1 base, with 11 bases between them. The germline gives CDR1 DFQATT, CDR2 SNEGSKA (reference sequence). The CDR3 runs 13 residues. This CDR3 is CSAFSSGQETQYF. The CDR3 nucleotides read TGCAGTGCTTTCAGCAGTGGCCAAGAGACCCAGTACTTC.

The chain links TRBV10-3 to TRBJ2-7, with 9 positions matching TRBD2. CDR1 is ENHRY, CDR2 SYGVKD, per germline. The CDR3 totals 14 residues. The J segment lost 7 bases and the V segment lost 3 bases, leaving 7 bases of the junction unmatched. In DNA, the CDR3 is TGTGCCATCAGTGAAGGCGGGAGGGCTGAAGAGCAGTACTTC. It encodes CAISEGGRAEEQYF.

As regards this clonotype: A much larger clone sits a single nucleotide away, making a read error possible. The genes are TRBV6-5 and TRBJ1-5; D uncertain. Germline lookup yields CDR1 MNHEY and CDR2 SVGAGI. The CDR3 runs to 15 residues. The CDR3 sequence is CASSHSLQSNQPQHF. CDR3 nucleotide sequence: TGTGCCAGCAGTCACTCATTACAGAGCAATCAGCCCCAGCATTTT.